Listed below are T cell receptor beta chains from one sample, sequenced in a study of CD8+ T cells in alopecia areata. Generated by immunoSEQ multiplex PCR, the TCRdb table keeps only in-frame clones and is missing some. The profile covers over 150,000 clones, with 50% to 65% appearing a single time and 10% to 11% taken by the ten largest. The source material was CD8+ T cells sorted from blood, sampled at week 24, from a patient treated with tofacitinib. These receptors came from a human donor with alopecia areata. The CDR3 runs from the conserved cysteine through the conserved F or W. D genes are given only for firm matches. Size values are once, few and many counts, or a class for expanded clones, and some rows have none.

clone_size	v_call	j_call	d_call	cdr3_aa	cdr3_nt
once	TRBV19	TRBJ1-5	TRBD1	CASSIVKTGALILNQPQHF	TGTGCCAGTAGTATAGTCAAGACAGGGGCCCTTATATTGAATCAGCCCCAGCATTTT
-	TRBV9	TRBJ1-2	TRBD1	CASSIGTGSADGYTF	TGTGCCAGCAGCATCGGGACAGGGAGCGCCGATGGCTACACCTTC
-	TRBV7-9	TRBJ2-2	-	CASGGTLSRGELFF	TGTGCCAGCGGGGGGACTCTTTCCCGCGGGGAGCTGTTTTTT
few	TRBV2	TRBJ1-5	-	CASSSTQGNQPQHF	TGTGCCAGCAGTTCCACCCAAGGGAATCAGCCCCAGCATTTT
-	TRBV7-9	TRBJ2-1	-	CASPERTDDNEQFF	TGTGCCAGCCCAGAACGGACAGATGACAATGAGCAGTTCTTC
-	TRBV5-1	TRBJ2-5	-	CASSLNGGDVETQYF	TGCGCCAGCAGCTTGAATGGAGGGGATGTAGAGACCCAGTACTTC
-	TRBV19	TRBJ1-1	-	CASSIDRDTEAFF	TGTGCCAGTAGTATTGATAGGGACACTGAAGCTTTCTTT
-	TRBV23-1	TRBJ1-6	-	CASSQSGQLNSPLHF	TGCGCCAGCAGTCAATCAGGACAGCTAAATTCACCCCTCCACTTT
once	TRBV25-1	TRBJ2-1	-	CASSEPERGDMAYNEQFF	TGTGCCAGCAGTGAACCGGAGAGGGGGGATATGGCGTACAATGAGCAGTTCTTC
-	TRBV13	TRBJ2-2	TRBD1	CASSTIQGAGFTGELFF	TGTGCCAGCAGCACCATCCAGGGGGCCGGGTTCACCGGGGAGCTGTTTTTT
-	TRBV7-9	TRBJ2-5	-	CASSSAEGKYQETQYF	TGTGCCAGCAGCTCCGCCGAGGGGAAGTACCAAGAGACCCAGTACTTC
few	TRBV28	TRBJ2-3	TRBD1	CASIDRATTDTQYF	TGTGCCAGCATCGACAGGGCCACCACAGATACGCAGTATTTT
few	TRBV19	TRBJ1-5	-	CATEGRGGQPQHF	TGTGCCACAGAGGGGCGGGGGGGTCAGCCCCAGCATTTT
-	TRBV29-1	TRBJ2-1	TRBD2	CSVEERGGDEQFF	TGCAGCGTTGAAGAGCGGGGGGGTGATGAGCAGTTCTTC
-	TRBV29-1	TRBJ1-2	TRBD1	CSVLTGGEPVGYTF	TGCAGCGTCCTGACAGGGGGCGAACCCGTTGGCTACACCTTC